Listed here is a single TCR beta chain. Its target is unknown. These data come from a study of a mutant IDH1 vaccine in newly diagnosed glioma. About the study: Treated individuals were around 60% male and around 40% female, averaging roughly 44 years of age. Visits V12 and V13 fell at weeks 35 and 47, respectively.

The method was immunoSEQ multiplex PCR; TCRdb's version includes in-frame clones alone and lacks a portion of them. The sample lists about 50,000 clones; over 60% were seen once. Time point given: week 47, end of study. Mutant IDH1 20-mer peptide, at 300 ug, made up each vaccine dose, with topical imiquimod. The donor cohort comprised cases of new WHO grade 3 or 4 IDH1-mutant, ATRX-lost astrocytoma. Material: PBMCs, obtained from a glioma patient whose treatment included an IDH1 peptide vaccine. This clonotype originated in a woman aged 35 to 49 with glioma. Some clones in this sample may be carry-over from other donors' samples.

Written as DNA, the CDR3 is TGTGCCAGCAGCACCTCGGGCCTCCGAAACGAGCAGTACTTC. The encoded protein is CASSTSGLRNEQYF. The chain uses TRBV5-4 and TRBJ2-7; D gene ambiguous. Germline V CDR1 and CDR2: SGHNT, YYREEE (reference sequence). Trimming removed 4 bases at V and 5 bases at J, with 16 bases between. This CDR3 contains 14 residues. Drawing the rest from reference TRBV5-4 and TRBJ2-7, the complete variable domain is ETGVTQSPTHLIKTRGQQVTLRCSSQSGHNTVSWYQQALGQGPQFIFQYYREEENGRGNFPPRFSGLQFPNYSSELNVNALELDDSALYLCASSTSGLRNEQYFGPGTRLTVT.